This T cell receptor beta chain was captured by sequencing in a study of siplizumab effects on memory and regulatory T cells. Points on this clone: Its antigen remains unknown.

This CDR3 has 13 residues. Germline CDR1 LNHDA, CDR2 SQIVND (reference sequence). V was pared by 8 bases and J by 2 bases, with 13 bases between. Some 10^5 TCR templates were assayed per sample. Sequenced by immunoSEQ multiplex PCR; TCRdb stores in-frame clones only, minus some. The table shows around 78,000 clones, with more than 80% occurring only once. Whole-study results and caveats: Unstimulated subsets were the mapping target of only a minor fraction of alloreactive clones.

What was sequenced was CD8+ T cells sorted from blood. This receptor was identified in a human donor in good health. The genes are TRBV19 and TRBJ2-7; unclear D gene. The CDR3 nucleotides are TGTGCCAGTGGGTGGGGTGAAACCTACGAGCAGTACTTC. This gives the protein CASGWGETYEQYF.